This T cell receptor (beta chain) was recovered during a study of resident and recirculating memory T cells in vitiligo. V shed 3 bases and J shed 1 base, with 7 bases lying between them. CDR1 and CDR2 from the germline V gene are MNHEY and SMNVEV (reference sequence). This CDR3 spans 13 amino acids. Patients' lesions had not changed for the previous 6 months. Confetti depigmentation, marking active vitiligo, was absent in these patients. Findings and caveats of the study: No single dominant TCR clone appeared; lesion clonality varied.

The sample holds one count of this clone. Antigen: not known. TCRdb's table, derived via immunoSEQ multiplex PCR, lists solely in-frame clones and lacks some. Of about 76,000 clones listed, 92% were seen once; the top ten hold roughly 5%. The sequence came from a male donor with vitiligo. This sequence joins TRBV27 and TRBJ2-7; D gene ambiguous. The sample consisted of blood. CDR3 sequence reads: CASSFGRSYEQYF. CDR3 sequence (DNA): TGTGCCAGCAGTTTTGGCAGGTCCTACGAGCAGTACTTC.